This entry is about one TCR beta chain. The sample is drawn from a study of blood T cell repertoires in COVID-19. Study background: Some COVID-19 samples were acute and others convalescent; all came from the United States, Italy and Spain. PBMCs, B-cell-depleted T cells, or T cells provided the cDNA or gDNA that made up the material.

V lost 8 bases, J lost 4 bases, and 11 bases lay in between. This CDR3 has 12 amino acids. Germline-derived CDR1 and CDR2 are SGHDN and FVKESK. Original processing notes: Nucleated cell number was recorded as an estimate derived from reference gene primer amplification. Profiled with immunoSEQ multiplex PCR; TCRdb holds only in-frame clones, not every one. That table furnishes V, J and clone size, whereas the DNA furnished D and trimming. The table records hundreds of thousands of clones, almost 90% of them present only once. Those who participated ranged in age from roughly 18 to 100 years and resided in some 24 US areas.

The sample comprised PBMCs or T cells enriched from blood (not recorded which). This TCR came from a woman in her late teens or twenties with acute COVID-19. The V call is TRBV14, the J call TRBJ1-2; D call uncertain. The CDR3 reads CASDGGLYGYTF. The CDR3 DNA sequence: TGTGCCAGCGACGGAGGGCTCTATGGCTACACCTTC.